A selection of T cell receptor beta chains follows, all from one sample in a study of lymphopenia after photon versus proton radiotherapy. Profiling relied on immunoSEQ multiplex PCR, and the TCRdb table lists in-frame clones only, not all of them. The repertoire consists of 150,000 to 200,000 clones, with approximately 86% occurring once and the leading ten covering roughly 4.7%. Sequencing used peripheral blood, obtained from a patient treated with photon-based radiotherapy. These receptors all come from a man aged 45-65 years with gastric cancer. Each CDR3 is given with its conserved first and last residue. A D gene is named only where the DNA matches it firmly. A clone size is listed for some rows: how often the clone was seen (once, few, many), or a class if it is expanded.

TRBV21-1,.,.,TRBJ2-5,CASSFRTGDQETQYF,TGTGCCAGCAGCTTCCGGACGGGTGACCAAGAGACCCAGTACTTC
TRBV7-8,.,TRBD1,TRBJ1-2,CASSLEAGQVAYGYTF,TGTGCCAGCAGCTTAGAGGCGGGACAGGTGGCCTATGGCTACACCTTC
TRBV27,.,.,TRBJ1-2,CASSFRDPIRNGYTF,TGTGCCAGCAGTTTCCGGGACCCCATTAGGAATGGCTACACCTTC
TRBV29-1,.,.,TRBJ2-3,CSAQLTSTDTQYF,TGCAGCGCCCAACTGACTAGCACAGATACGCAGTATTTT
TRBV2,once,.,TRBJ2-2,CASSSRGTGELFF,TGTGCCAGCAGTTCCAGGGGCACCGGGGAGCTGTTTTTT
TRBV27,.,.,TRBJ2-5,CASSLYGGQETQYF,TGTGCCAGCAGTTTATACGGGGGGCAGGAGACCCAGTACTTC
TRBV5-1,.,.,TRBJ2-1,CASSGGSLSYNEQFF,TGCGCCAGCAGCGGCGGGTCCCTCTCCTACAATGAGCAGTTCTTC
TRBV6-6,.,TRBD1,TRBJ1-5,CASSQGQEYSNQPQHF,TGTGCCAGCAGTCAAGGACAGGAGTATAGCAATCAGCCCCAGCATTTT
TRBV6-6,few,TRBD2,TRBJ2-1,CASSYSTSGTYNEQFF,TGTGCCAGCAGTTACTCGACTAGCGGGACCTACAATGAGCAGTTCTTC
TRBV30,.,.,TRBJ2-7,CAWSGRGLDRRISEQYF,TGTGCCTGGAGTGGTCGGGGCTTAGATCGGAGGATTTCCGAGCAGTACTTC
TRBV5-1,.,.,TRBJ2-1,CASSLAPDGGEQFF,TGCGCCAGCAGCTTGGCCCCAGATGGGGGTGAGCAGTTCTTC
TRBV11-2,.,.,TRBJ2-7,CASSQAVGTYEQYF,TGCGCCAGCAGCCAAGCAGTCGGAACTTACGAGCAGTACTTC
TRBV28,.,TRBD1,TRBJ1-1,CASSRAGTVKNTEAFF,TGTGCCAGCAGCCGAGCCGGGACAGTAAAGAACACTGAAGCTTTCTTT
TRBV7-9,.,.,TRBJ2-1,CASSARLALRNEQFF,TGTGCCAGCAGCGCGAGACTTGCTCTCCGGAATGAGCAGTTCTTC
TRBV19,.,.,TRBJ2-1,CASSYGGRYEQFF,TGTGCCAGTAGTTATGGGGGTAGATACGAGCAGTTCTTC
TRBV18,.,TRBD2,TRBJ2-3,CASSPLPQREGLDTQYF,TGTGCCAGCTCACCTCTTCCTCAGCGGGAGGGTCTAGATACGCAGTATTTT
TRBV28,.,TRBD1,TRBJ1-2,CASSSTTGGYGYTF,TGTGCCAGCAGTTCGACGACAGGGGGCTATGGCTACACCTTC
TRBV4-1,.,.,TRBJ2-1,CASSQAGQGINNEQFF,TGCGCCAGCAGCCAAGCAGGCCAGGGTATTAACAATGAGCAGTTCTTC
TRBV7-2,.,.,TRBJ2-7,CASSSPVEYAQYF,TGTGCCAGCAGCTCCCCCGTGGAGTACGCGCAGTACTTC
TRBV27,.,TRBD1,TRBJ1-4,CASSLRTGGWEKLFF,TGTGCCAGCAGTTTACGGACAGGGGGCTGGGAAAAACTGTTTTTT
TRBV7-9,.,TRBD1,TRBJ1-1,CASSDTGTGARAAATEAFF,TGTGCCAGCAGCGATACGGGGACAGGGGCTCGGGCCGCGGCCACTGAAGCTTTCTTT
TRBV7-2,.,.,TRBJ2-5,CASSLRRTQETQYF,TGTGCCAGCAGCTTGCGGCGCACACAAGAGACCCAGTACTTC
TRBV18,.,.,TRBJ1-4,CASSPLGAINEKLFF,TGTGCCAGCTCACCTCTGGGGGCTATAAATGAAAAACTGTTTTTT
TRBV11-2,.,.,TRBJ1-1,CASSSSSSGAEAFF,TGTGCCAGCAGCTCAAGTTCGTCGGGCGCTGAAGCTTTCTTT
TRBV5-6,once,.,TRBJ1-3,CASSFGDTIYF,TGTGCCAGCAGCTTCGGCGACACCATATATTTT
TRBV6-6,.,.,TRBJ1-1,CASRIRATDTEAFF,TGTGCCAGCAGGATCAGGGCTACGGACACTGAAGCTTTCTTT
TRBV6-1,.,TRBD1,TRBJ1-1,CASSENRGVGTEAFF,TGTGCCAGCAGTGAAAACAGGGGTGTGGGCACTGAAGCTTTCTTT
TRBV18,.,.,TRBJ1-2,CASSLAPLSYTF,TGTGCCAGCTCACTAGCCCCCCTGAGCTACACCTTC
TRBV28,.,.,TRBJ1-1,CASSLSARTEAFF,TGTGCCAGCAGTTTATCAGCTAGGACTGAAGCTTTCTTT
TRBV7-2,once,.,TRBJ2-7,CASSGGGPYEQYF,TGTGCCAGCAGCGGAGGGGGCCCTTACGAGCAGTACTTC
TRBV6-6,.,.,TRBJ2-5,CASTAFLGETQYF,TGTGCCAGCACCGCCTTTCTGGGGGAGACCCAGTACTTC
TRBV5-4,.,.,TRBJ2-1,CASSTAGQSTRNEQFF,TGTGCCAGCAGCACAGCGGGACAGAGTACAAGAAATGAGCAGTTCTTC
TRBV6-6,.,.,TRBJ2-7,CASSYQGSLDEQYF,TGTGCCAGCAGTTACCAGGGGAGTCTCGACGAGCAGTACTTC
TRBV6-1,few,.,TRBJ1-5,CASSEYQRSNQPQHF,TGTGCCAGCAGTGAATATCAGCGTAGCAATCAGCCCCAGCATTTT
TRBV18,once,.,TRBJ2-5,CASSIGRQETQYF,TGTGCCAGCTCAATAGGACGGCAAGAGACCCAGTACTTC
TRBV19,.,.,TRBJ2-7,CASKNMGDEQYF,TGTGCCAGTAAAAATATGGGAGACGAGCAGTACTTC
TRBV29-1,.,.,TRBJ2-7,CSVELRAERSSYEQYF,TGCAGCGTTGAACTTCGAGCGGAGCGGAGCTCCTACGAGCAGTACTTC
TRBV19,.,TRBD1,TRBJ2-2,CASKDRGRTGELFF,TGTGCCAGTAAGGACAGGGGGCGGACCGGGGAGCTGTTTTTT
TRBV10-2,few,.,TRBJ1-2,CASSPNRAVNYGYTF,TGCGCCAGCAGTCCCAACAGGGCAGTCAACTATGGCTACACCTTC
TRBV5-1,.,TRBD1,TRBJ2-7,CASRWGQGARYEQYF,TGCGCCAGCAGATGGGGACAGGGGGCGCGGTACGAGCAGTACTTC
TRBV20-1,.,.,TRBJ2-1,CSADFNNEQFF,TGCAGTGCTGACTTCAACAATGAGCAGTTCTTC
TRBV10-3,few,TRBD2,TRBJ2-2,CAISELAGSRAGELFF,TGTGCCATCAGTGAGCTAGCGGGGAGTCGAGCCGGGGAGCTGTTTTTT
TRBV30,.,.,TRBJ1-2,CAWSAEKGGGYTF,TGTGCCTGGAGCGCCGAGAAGGGAGGGGGCTACACCTTC
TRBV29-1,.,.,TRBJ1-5,CSVAEGNQPQHF,TGCAGCGTTGCGGAGGGCAATCAGCCCCAGCATTTT
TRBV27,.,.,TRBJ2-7,CASRPQVGYYEQYF,TGTGCCAGCAGGCCTCAGGTTGGGTACTACGAGCAGTACTTC
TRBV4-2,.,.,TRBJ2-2,CASSLRAEPGELFF,TGTGCCAGCAGCCTTCGGGCAGAGCCCGGGGAGCTGTTTTTT